The 11 T cell receptor beta chains presented below share a single source sample, sequenced in a study of cytomegalovirus exposure and HLA in healthy donors. TCRdb keeps only in-frame clones here, not all; method: immunoSEQ multiplex PCR. The repertoire holds some 130,000 clones, with approximately 88% as singletons. Input material: PBMCs. These receptors originate from a woman aged 18-30 years in good health and CMV-seropositive.

The CDR3 loop reads CASSQDPPVVNTEAFF. The CDR3 DNA reads as TGCGCCAGCAGCCAAGACCCCCCGGTAGTGAACACTGAAGCTTTCTTT. J is TRBJ1-1 and V is TRBV4-3; no clear D gene. The germline gives CDR1 LGHNA, CDR2 YSLEER. V was clipped by 0 bases and J by 0 bases, with 11 bases between them. The CDR3 has 16 residues.

This clone was seen only a few times. The genes are TRBV5-1 and TRBJ1-2, with 9 bases aligning to TRBD1. Germline values: CDR1 SGHRS, CDR2 YFSETQ. J gave up 6 bases and V 4 bases, and 7 bases lay outside the gene matches. The CDR3 is 14 amino acids. DNA of the CDR3: TGCGCCAGCAGCCAGAGACAGGGGGAAGATGGCTACACCTTC. Translating gives CASSQRQGEDGYTF.

The chain combines TRBV15 with TRBJ2-5, with 12 bases lining up with TRBD2. V lost 0 bases, J lost 2 bases, and 4 bases stayed unmatched. The length of the CDR3 is 17 residues. Germline loops: CDR1 LNHNV, CDR2 YYDKDF (reference sequence). CDR3 residues: CATSRDRLAGGQETQYF. Written as DNA, the CDR3 is TGTGCCACCAGCAGAGATCGGCTAGCGGGAGGGCAAGAGACCCAGTACTTC.

The rearrangement joins TRBV5-1 to TRBJ1-1; a weak D match, TRBD1 (5 bases). V was cut by 4 bases and J by 5 bases, with 12 bases left in between. Germline V gene sequence: CDR1 SGHRS, CDR2 YFSETQ. This CDR3 is 13 amino acids long. The CDR3 protein is CASSDQGQTEAFF. In DNA, the CDR3 is TGCGCCAGCAGCGATCAGGGTCAAACTGAAGCTTTCTTT.

The chain couples TRBV4-3 to TRBJ2-7, with 14 nucleotides matching TRBD2. The CDR3 is 19 residues long. Germline V gene sequence: CDR1 LGHNA, CDR2 YSLEER. V was clipped by 0 bases and J by 2 bases; unmatched bases: 9. The CDR3: CASSQEVGTSGSGAYEQYF. Here the CDR3 DNA reads TGCGCCAGCAGCCAAGAGGTCGGGACTAGCGGGAGTGGGGCCTACGAGCAGTACTTC.

This clone was seen only once. The chain uses TRBV2 and TRBJ1-6; possible D gene TRBD1, 5 bases. CDR1 SNHLY and CDR2 FYNNEI come from the germline V gene. CDR3 length: 15 residues. V lost 6 bases, J lost 8 bases, and 17 bases lay in between. CDR3 bases: TGTGCCAGCAGCCCAGGGTCTTCAGTCTATTCACCCCTCCACTTT. This gives the protein CASSPGSSVYSPLHF.

The rearrangement joins TRBV6-6 to TRBJ2-3; possible D gene TRBD2, 5 bases. The CDR3 runs to 16 residues. In germline, CDR1 is MNHNY, CDR2 SVGAGI (reference sequence). Deletions cut 2 bases from V and 5 bases from J, with 17 bases between. DNA of the CDR3: TGTGCCAGCAGTTACGGGGTGGGGAGTGGGAGAGATACGCAGTATTTT. Translated: CASSYGVGSGRDTQYF.

In its sample, this clone was seen once. The V gene is TRBV5-1, the J gene TRBJ1-2, with 10 nucleotides matching TRBD1. This CDR3 spans 15 amino acids. Germline V lookup: CDR1 SGHRS, CDR2 YFSETQ. V was clipped by 4 bases and J by 4 bases; unmatched bases: 7. The CDR3 sequence is CASSTGRTGGYGYTF. DNA of the CDR3: TGCGCCAGCAGCACGGGGAGGACAGGGGGCTATGGCTACACCTTC. The full variable domain, completed using reference TRBV5-1 and TRBJ1-2, is KAGVTQTPRYLIKTRGQQVTLSCSPISGHRSVSWYQQTPGQGLQFLFEYFSETQRNKGNFPGRFSGRQFSNSRSEMNVSTLELGDSALYLCASSTGRTGGYGYTFGSGTRLTVV.

This rearrangement joins TRBV21-1 to TRBJ2-1; the D segment call TRBD2 is taken from the table without a DNA check. TRBV21-1 is flagged as a pseudogene. The CDR3 length is 17 residues. The CDR3 nucleotides are TGTGCCAGCAGCAAAGTACCGCCGGGAGTCTCCTACAATGAGCAGTTCTTC. Translating it yields CASSKVPPGVSYNEQFF.

This clone was counted a few times. The chain has TRBV29-1 and TRBJ1-2; 8 bases match TRBD1. The V and J ends lost 6 bases and 8 bases, in that order; junction bases with no gene match: 5. Germline CDR1 is SQVTM and CDR2 is ANQGSEA. The CDR3 contains 11 residues. CDR3 coding DNA: TGCAGCGTCCAGGGGGCGCGGGGCTACACCTTC. This translates into CSVQGARGYTF. The full variable domain, with the rest looked up from reference TRBV29-1 and TRBJ1-2, is SAVISQKPSRDICQRGTSLTIQCQVDSQVTMMFWYRQQPGQSLTLIATANQGSEATYESGFVIDKFPISRPNLTFSTLTVSNMSPEDSSIYLCSVQGARGYTFGSGTRLTVV.

The chain has TRBV5-4 and TRBJ2-4; TRBD2 aligns across 9 bases. This CDR3 is built from 18 residues. The germline CDR1 and CDR2 sequences are SGHNT and YYREEE (reference sequence). V was clipped by 1 base and J by 2 bases; unmatched bases: 10. The CDR3 region is CASSLWRGGPATKNIQYF. In nucleotides, the CDR3 is TGTGCCAGCAGCTTGTGGCGGGGGGGCCCAGCAACCAAAAACATTCAGTACTTC.